Listed below are T cell receptor beta chains from one sample, sequenced in a study of blood T cells in healthy people across ages. TCRdb reprocessed the 5' RACE reads via MiXCR and lists one record per CDR3 protein. The sample contains about 800,000 distinct CDR3 sequences, approximately 25% of which appear only once. These same data were also listed under a study on T cells of mothers and their children.

Sequencing was performed on blood. The receptors here all came from a boy younger than 18 in good health. Each CDR3 is given with its conserved first and last residue. The order of the fields is CDR3 DNA, CDR3 protein, clone size, D gene, J gene, V gene. D genes are given only for firm matches. Rows give clone size only sometimes, using once, few, many, or a class for an expanded clone.

TGTGCCAGCAGCCAAGAATGGGACAGGGCCCGCTCTGGGGCCAACGTCCTGACTTTC CASSQEWDRARSGANVLTF . TRBD1 TRBJ2-6 TRBV7-2
TGTGCCAGCTCGGCGTTATCGACTGAAGCTTTCTTT CASSALSTEAFF . . TRBJ1-1 TRBV18
TGTGCCAGCAGCAAGGACAGGGGCAACTATGGCTACACCTTC CASSKDRGNYGYTF few TRBD1 TRBJ1-2 TRBV11-2
TGCAGTGCTAGAGGGGGGGGCGCCTACACCTTC CSARGGGAYTF . . TRBJ1-2 TRBV20-1
TGTGCCAGCAGTGAAGGAAGACAGGGTCTCGGAAACACCATATATTTT CASSEGRQGLGNTIYF few TRBD1 TRBJ1-3 TRBV25-1
TGCAGTGCTAGAGATGACGGGGGGGGGTTCCAAGAGACCCAGTACTTC CSARDDGGGFQETQYF . TRBD2 TRBJ2-5 TRBV20-1
TGCGCCAGCAGCGGAGGGACTAGCAGCTACGAGCAGTACTTC CASSGGTSSYEQYF . TRBD2 TRBJ2-7 TRBV5-1
TGTGCCAGCAGTTTACGGTCAGGGGAGGACATTCAGTACTTC CASSLRSGEDIQYF few . TRBJ2-4 TRBV12-3/TRBV12-4
TGTGCCTGGAGTGTGAAGGACGAGCAGTACTTC CAWSVKDEQYF . . TRBJ2-7 TRBV30
TGTGCCAGCAGCTTAGCGGTGTCACTCCCAGCCTACAATGAGCAGTTCTTC CASSLAVSLPAYNEQFF few . TRBJ2-1 TRBV7-6
TGTGCCAGCAGTCCTCGTAGGAGCACTGAAGCTTTCTTT CASSPRRSTEAFF many . TRBJ1-1 TRBV6-5
TGTGCCAGCAGCGTAGGGCTCGCATCGGGTGAGCAGTTCTTC CASSVGLASGEQFF few . TRBJ2-1 TRBV9
TGTGCCAGCCATCGGGACACCAATCAGCCCCAGCATTTT CASHRDTNQPQHF . . TRBJ1-5 TRBV19
TGTGCCAGCAGGCAGACAGGGAGAGGTCAAACCGGGGAGCTGTTTTTT CASRQTGRGQTGELFF . TRBD1 TRBJ2-2 TRBV11-2
TGTGCCAGCAGCTTGGGTGAGAATTCACCCCTCCACTTT CASSLGENSPLHF many . TRBJ1-6 TRBV5-5
TGTGCCAGCAACTTGGGGTCCGAGCAGTACTTC CASNLGSEQYF . . TRBJ2-7 TRBV7-9
TGCAGTGCCAGGACTAGCGGGAGTGAGTCCTACGAGCAGTACTTC CSARTSGSESYEQYF . TRBD2 TRBJ2-7 TRBV20-1
TGCAGTGCTACTCGACAGGGGCCCCGCCAAGAGACCCAGTACTTC CSATRQGPRQETQYF . TRBD1 TRBJ2-5 TRBV20-1
TGTGCCAGCAGCCCAATTGACGGGCCGAACACTGAAGCTTTCTTT CASSPIDGPNTEAFF . . TRBJ1-1 TRBV3-1
TGCAGCGTTAGGGGGGACCTGAACACTGAAGCTTTCTTT CSVRGDLNTEAFF few . TRBJ1-1 TRBV29-1
TGTGCCAGCAGCCAAGAACCTCCACCGGGGGGGGCTGAGACCCAGTACTTC CASSQEPPPGGAETQYF few TRBD2 TRBJ2-5 TRBV4-2
TGTGCCAGCAGCCCATGGACAGGGTTGTTGGAGACCCAGTACTTC CASSPWTGLLETQYF few TRBD1 TRBJ2-5 TRBV7-6
TGTGCCAGCAGCCAAGTCGGATCGGGAGGGCCCCGAGAGACCCAGTACTTC CASSQVGSGGPRETQYF few TRBD2 TRBJ2-5 TRBV4-2
TGTGCCAGCAGCGTGTTACCCACTAATGAAAAACTGTTTTTT CASSVLPTNEKLFF few . TRBJ1-4 TRBV7-6